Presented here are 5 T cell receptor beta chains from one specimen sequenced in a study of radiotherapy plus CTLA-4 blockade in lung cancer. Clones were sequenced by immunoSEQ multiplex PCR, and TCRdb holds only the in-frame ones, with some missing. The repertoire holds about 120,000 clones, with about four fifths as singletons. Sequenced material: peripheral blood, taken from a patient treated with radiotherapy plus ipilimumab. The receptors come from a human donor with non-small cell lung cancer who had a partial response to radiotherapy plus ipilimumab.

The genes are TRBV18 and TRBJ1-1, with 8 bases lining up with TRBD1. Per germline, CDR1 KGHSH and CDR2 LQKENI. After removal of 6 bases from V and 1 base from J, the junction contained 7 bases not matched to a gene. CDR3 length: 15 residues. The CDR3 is CASSIDRGANTEAFF. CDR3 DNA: TGTGCCAGCTCGATAGACAGGGGCGCGAACACTGAAGCTTTCTTT.

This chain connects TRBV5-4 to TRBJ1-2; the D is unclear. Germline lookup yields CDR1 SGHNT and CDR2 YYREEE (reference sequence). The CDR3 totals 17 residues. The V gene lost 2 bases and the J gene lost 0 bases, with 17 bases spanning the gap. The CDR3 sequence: CASSFRAGALTNYGYTF. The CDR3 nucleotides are TGTGCCAGCAGCTTCCGGGCGGGTGCCCTGACTAACTATGGCTACACCTTC.

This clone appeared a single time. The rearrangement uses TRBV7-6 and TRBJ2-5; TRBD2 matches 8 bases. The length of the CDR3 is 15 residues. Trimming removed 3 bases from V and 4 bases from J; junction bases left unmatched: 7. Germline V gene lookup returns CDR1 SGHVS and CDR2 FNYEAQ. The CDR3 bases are TGTGCCAGCAGCTTGGGAGCGGGAGTGGGAGAGACCCAGTACTTC. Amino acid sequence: CASSLGAGVGETQYF.

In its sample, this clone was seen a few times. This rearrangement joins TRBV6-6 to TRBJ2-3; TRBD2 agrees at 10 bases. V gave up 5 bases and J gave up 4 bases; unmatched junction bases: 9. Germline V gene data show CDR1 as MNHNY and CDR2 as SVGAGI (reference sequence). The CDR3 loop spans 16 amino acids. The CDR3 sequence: CASSPGAGGPADTQYF. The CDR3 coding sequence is TGTGCCAGCAGTCCAGGAGCGGGAGGGCCGGCAGATACGCAGTATTTT.

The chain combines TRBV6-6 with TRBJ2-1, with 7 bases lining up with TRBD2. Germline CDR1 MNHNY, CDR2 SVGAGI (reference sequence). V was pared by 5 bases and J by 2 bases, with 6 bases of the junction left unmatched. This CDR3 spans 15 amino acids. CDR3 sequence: CASSPSGMPYNEQFF. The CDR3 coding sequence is TGTGCCAGCAGTCCGAGCGGGATGCCCTACAATGAGCAGTTCTTC.